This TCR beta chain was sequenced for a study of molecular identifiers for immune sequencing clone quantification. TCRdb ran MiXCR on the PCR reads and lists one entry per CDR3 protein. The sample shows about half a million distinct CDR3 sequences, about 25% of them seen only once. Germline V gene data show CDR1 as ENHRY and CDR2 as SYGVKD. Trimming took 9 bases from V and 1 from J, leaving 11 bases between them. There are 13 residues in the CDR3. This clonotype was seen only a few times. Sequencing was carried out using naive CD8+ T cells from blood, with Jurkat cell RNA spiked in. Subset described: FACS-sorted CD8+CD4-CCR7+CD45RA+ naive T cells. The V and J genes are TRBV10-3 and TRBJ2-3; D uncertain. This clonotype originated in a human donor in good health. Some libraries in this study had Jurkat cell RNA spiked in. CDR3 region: CAINTQGTDTQYF. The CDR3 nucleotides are TGTGCCATAAACACTCAGGGCACAGATACGCAGTATTTT.